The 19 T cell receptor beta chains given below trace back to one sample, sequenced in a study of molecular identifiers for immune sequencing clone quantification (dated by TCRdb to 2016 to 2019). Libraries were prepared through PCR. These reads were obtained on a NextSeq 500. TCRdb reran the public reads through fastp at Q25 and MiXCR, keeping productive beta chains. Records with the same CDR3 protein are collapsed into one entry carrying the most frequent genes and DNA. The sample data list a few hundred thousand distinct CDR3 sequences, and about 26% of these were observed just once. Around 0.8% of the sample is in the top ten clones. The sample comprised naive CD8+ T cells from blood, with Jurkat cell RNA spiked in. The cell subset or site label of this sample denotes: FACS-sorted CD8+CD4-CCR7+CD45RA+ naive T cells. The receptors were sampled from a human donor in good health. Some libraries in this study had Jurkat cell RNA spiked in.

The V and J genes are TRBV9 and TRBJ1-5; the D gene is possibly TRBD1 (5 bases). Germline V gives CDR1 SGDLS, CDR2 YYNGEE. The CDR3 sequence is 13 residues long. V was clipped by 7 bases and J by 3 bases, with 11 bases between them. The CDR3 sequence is CASGGGDNQPQHF. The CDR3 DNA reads TGTGCCAGCGGGGGAGGGGACAATCAGCCCCAGCATTTT.

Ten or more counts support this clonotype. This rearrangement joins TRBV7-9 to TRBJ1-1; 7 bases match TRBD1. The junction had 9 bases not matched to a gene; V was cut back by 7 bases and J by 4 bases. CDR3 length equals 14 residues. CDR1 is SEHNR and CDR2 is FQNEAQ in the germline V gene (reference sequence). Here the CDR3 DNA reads TGTGCCAGCATACAGAACGCAGGGGGCACTGAAGCTTTCTTT. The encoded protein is CASIQNAGGTEAFF.

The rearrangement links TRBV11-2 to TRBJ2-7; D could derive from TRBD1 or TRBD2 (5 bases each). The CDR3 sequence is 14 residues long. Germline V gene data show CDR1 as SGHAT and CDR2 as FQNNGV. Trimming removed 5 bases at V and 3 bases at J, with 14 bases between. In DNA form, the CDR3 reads TGTGCCAGCAGCACTGACCGGGGCCTCTACGAGCAGTACTTC. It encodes CASSTDRGLYEQYF.

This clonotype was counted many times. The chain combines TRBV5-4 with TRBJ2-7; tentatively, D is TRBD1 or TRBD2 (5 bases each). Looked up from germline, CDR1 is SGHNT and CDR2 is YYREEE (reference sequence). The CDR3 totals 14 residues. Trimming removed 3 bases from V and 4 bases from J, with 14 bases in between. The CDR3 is CASSSRDLMYEQYF. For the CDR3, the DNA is TGTGCCAGCAGCTCCCGGGACCTGATGTACGAGCAGTACTTC.

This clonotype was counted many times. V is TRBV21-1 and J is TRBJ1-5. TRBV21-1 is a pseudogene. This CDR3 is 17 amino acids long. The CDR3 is CASSKGGPGGCNQPQHF. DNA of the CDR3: TGTGCCAGCAGCAAGGGGGGGCCGGGAGGGTGCAATCAGCCCCAGCATTTT.

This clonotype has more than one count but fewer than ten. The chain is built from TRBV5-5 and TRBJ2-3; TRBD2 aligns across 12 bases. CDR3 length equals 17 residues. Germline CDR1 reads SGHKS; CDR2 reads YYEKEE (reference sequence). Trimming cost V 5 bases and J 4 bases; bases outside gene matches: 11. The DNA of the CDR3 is TGTGCCAGCAGTGCCTTCCCTAGCGGGGGGGCCCCAGATACGCAGTATTTT. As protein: CASSAFPSGGAPDTQYF.

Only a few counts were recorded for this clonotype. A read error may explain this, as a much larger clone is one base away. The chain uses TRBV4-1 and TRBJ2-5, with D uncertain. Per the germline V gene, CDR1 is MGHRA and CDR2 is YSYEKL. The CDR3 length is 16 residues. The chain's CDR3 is CAGSQESALGQETQYF. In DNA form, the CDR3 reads TGCGCCGGCAGCCAAGAGTCGGCCTTGGGCCAAGAGACCCAGTACTTC.

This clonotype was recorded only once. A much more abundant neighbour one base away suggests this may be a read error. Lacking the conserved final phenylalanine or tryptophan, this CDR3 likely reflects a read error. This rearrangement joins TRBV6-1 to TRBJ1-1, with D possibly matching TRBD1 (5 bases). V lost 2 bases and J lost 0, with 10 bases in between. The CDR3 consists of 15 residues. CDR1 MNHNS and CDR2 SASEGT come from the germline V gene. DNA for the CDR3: TGTGCCAGCAGTGAAAGTGGGACCATGAACACTGAAGCTTTCCTT. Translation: CASSESGTMNTEAFL.

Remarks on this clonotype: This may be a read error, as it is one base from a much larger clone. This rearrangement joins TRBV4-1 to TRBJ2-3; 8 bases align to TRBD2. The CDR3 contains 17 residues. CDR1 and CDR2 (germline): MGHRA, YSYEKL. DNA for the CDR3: TGCTCCAGCAGCCAATCCGCTGGCGGGGGGACCACAGATACGCAGTATTTT. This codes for CSSSQSAGGGTTDTQYF.

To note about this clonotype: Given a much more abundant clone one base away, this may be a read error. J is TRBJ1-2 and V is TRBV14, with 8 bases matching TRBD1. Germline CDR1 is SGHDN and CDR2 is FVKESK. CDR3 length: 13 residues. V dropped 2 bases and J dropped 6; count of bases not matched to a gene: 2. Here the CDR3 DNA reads TGTGCCAGCAGCCAACAGGGGGCAGATGGCTACACCTTC. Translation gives CASSQQGADGYTF.

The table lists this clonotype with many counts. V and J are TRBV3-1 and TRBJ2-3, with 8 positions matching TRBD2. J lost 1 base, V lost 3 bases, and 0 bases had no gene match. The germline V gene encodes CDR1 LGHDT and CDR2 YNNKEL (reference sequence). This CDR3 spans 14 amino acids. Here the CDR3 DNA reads TGTGCCAGCAGCCAGGGACTAGGCACAGATACGCAGTATTTT. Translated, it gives CASSQGLGTDTQYF.

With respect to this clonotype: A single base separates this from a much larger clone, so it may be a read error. The CDR3 nucleotides are TGTGCCACCAGCAGAGTCGTTCTCGAGGACAGGGCTTCCGTGACCTACGAGCAGTACTTC. It is translated as CATSRVVLEDRASVTYEQYF. The chain joins TRBV15 to TRBJ2-7; 8 bases are shared with TRBD1. Germline-derived CDR1 and CDR2 are LNHNV and YYDKDF (reference sequence). CDR3 length: 20 amino acids. With 1 base clipped from V and 2 bases from J, the junction kept 19 bases outside the gene matches.

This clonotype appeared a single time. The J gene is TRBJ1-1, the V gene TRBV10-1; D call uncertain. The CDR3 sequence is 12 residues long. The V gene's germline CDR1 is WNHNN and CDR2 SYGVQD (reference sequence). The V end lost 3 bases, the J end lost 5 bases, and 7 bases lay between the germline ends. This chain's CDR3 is CASSDSETEAFF. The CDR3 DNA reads TGCGCCAGCAGTGATTCAGAGACTGAAGCTTTCTTT.

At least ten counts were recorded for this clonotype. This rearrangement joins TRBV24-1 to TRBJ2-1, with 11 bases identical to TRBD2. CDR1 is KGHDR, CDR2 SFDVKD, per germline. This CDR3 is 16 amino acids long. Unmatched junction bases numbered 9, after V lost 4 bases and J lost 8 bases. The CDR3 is CATSDPTSGSRDEQFF. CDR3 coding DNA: TGTGCCACCAGTGACCCTACTAGCGGGAGTCGGGATGAGCAGTTCTTC.

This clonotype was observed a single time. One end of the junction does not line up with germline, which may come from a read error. The CDR3 sequence: CANSLGSQRGTEAFF. The CDR3, as DNA: TGCGCCAACAGCTTGGGTAGCCAGAGGGGCACTGAAGCTTTCTTT. This chain links TRBV5-1 with TRBJ1-1, with a possible D match to TRBD1 (5 bases). CDR3 length: 15 amino acids. Germline CDR1 reads SGHRS; CDR2 reads YFSETQ.

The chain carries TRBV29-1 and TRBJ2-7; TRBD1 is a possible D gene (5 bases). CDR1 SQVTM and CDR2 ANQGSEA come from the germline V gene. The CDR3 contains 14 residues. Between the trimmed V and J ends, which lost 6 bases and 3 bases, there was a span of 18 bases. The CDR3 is CSVVPGHVFYEQYF. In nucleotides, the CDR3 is TGCAGCGTAGTACCTGGACACGTCTTCTACGAGCAGTACTTC.

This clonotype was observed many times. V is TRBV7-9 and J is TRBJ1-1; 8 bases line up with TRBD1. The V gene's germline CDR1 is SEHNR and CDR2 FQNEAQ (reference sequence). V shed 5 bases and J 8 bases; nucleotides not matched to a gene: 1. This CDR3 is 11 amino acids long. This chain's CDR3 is CASSRTGEAFF. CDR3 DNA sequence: TGTGCCAGCAGCCGGACAGGGGAAGCTTTCTTT.

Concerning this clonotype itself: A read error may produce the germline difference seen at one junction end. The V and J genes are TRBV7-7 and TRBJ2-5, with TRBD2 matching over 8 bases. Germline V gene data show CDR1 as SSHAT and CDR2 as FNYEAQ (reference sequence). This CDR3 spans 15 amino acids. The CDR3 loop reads CASSSHGGGKETQYF. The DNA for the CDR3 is TGTGCTAGCAGCTCCCACGGGGGGGGAAAAGAGACCCAGTACTTC.

CDR3 sequence reads: CSARARTSTYEQYF. The DNA for the CDR3 is TGCAGTGCTAGAGCAAGGACTTCTACCTACGAGCAGTACTTC. The chain uses TRBV20-1 and TRBJ2-7; tentative D call: TRBD2 (5 bases). V was pared by 1 base and J by 2 bases, with 12 bases between. The CDR3 covers 14 residues. Germline V CDR1 and CDR2: DFQATT, SNEGSKA (reference sequence).